Sequencing of this T cell receptor beta chain was carried out in a study of blood T cell repertoires in COVID-19. Whole-study context: Samples of COVID-19 (acute and convalescent) were obtained from the United States, Italy and Spain. T cells, B-cell-depleted T cells, or PBMCs provided the cDNA or gDNA that served as material.

As processed by the authors: How many nucleated cells were present was estimated from reference gene primer amplification. Libraries were prepared by immunoSEQ multiplex PCR; TCRdb keeps only in-frame clonotypes and omits some of them. D and trimming come from the DNA, and the V and J calls and clone size come from that table. This repertoire shows 55,000 to 90,000 clones, 70% to 85% found once; its top ten account for 0.83%. Unmatched junction bases numbered 7, after V lost 7 bases and J lost 7 bases. The CDR3 is 14 residues long. The V gene's germline CDR1 is SSHAT and CDR2 FNYEAQ (reference sequence).

The material sequenced was peripheral blood. The chain has TRBV7-7 and TRBJ2-2; 9 bases align to TRBD1. The TCR was taken from an older woman with acute or convalescent COVID-19. The CDR3 sequence: CASTAGTGIGELFF. The DNA for the CDR3 is TGTGCCAGCACCGCCGGGACAGGGATCGGGGAGCTGTTTTTT.